The clone carrying this T cell receptor (beta chain) was detected ten times or more. Antigen: not known. The CDR3 covers 14 residues. Germline assignment: CDR1 SGHRS and CDR2 YFSETQ. V lost 1 base, J lost 2 bases, and 10 bases lay in between. The data were obtained in a study of molecular identifiers for immune sequencing clone quantification. Study-wide results and limits: Clones that exceeded 20 RNA copies held over 99% of effector molecules, yet under 1% in naive cells. Sharing of a barcode by identical TCR molecules could cause highly expanded clone sizes to be underestimated.

It was with previously described methods and listed TCR primers that bulk TCR libraries were made. TCRdb analysed the PCR reads with MiXCR anew, one entry per CDR3 protein. The table lists more than 450,000 distinct CDR3 sequences, about 22% of them singletons. The sample was naive CD8+ T cells from blood, with Jurkat cell RNA spiked in. Subset: FACS-sorted CD8+CD4-CCR7+CD45RA+ naive T cells. This receptor was identified in a human donor in good health. Some libraries in this study had Jurkat cell RNA spiked in. V is TRBV5-1 and J is TRBJ2-7; D is unresolved. This CDR3 is CASSLSYNTYEQYF. The CDR3 DNA reads as TGCGCCAGCAGCTTGTCTTACAATACCTACGAGCAGTACTTC.